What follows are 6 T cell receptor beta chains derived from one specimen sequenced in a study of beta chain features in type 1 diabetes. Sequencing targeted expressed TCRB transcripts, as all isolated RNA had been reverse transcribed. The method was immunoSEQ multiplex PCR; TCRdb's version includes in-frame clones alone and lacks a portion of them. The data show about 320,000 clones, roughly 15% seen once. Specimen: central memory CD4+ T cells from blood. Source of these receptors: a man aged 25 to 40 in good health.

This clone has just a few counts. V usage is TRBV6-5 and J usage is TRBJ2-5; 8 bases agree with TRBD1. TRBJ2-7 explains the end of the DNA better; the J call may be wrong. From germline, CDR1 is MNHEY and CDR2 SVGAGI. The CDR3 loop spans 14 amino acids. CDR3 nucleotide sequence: TGTGCCACCTCTAACCGACAGGGGACCTACGAGCAGTACTTC. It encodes CATSNRQGTYEQYF.

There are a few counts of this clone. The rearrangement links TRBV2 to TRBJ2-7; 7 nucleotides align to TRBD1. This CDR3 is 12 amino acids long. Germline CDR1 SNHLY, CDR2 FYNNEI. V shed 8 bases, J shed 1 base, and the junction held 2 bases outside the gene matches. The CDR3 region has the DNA TGTGCCAGCCGACAGGGATCCTACGAGCAGTACTTC. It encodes CASRQGSYEQYF. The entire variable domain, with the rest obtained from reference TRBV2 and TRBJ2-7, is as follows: EPEVTQTPSHQVTQMGQEVILRCVPISNHLYFYWYRQILGQKVEFLVSFYNNEISEKSEIFDDQFSVERPDGSNFTLKIRSTKLEDSAMYFCASRQGSYEQYFGPGTRLTVT.

CDR3: CASSAFTGNSGANVLTF. The CDR3 bases are TGTGCCAGCAGCGCTTTTACAGGCAACTCTGGGGCCAACGTCCTGACTTTC. V and J are TRBV5-4 and TRBJ2-6; a possible D gene is TRBD1 (5 bases). V lost 4 bases, J lost 0 bases, and 14 bases lay in between. The CDR3 totals 17 residues. Per germline, CDR1 SGHNT and CDR2 YYREEE (reference sequence).

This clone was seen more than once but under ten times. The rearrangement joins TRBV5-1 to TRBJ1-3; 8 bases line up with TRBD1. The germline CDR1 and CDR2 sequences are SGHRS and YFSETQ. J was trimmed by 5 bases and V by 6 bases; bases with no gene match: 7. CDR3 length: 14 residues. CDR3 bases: TGCGCCAGCAACTGCCGACAGGGGAGAAACACCATATATTTT. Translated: CASNCRQGRNTIYF.

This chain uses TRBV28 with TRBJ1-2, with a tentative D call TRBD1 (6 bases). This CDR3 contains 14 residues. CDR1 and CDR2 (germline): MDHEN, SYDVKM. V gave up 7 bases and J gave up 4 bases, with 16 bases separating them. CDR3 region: CASTSGGRVYGYTF. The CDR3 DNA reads TGTGCCAGCACGTCGGGGGGCAGGGTCTATGGCTACACCTTC.

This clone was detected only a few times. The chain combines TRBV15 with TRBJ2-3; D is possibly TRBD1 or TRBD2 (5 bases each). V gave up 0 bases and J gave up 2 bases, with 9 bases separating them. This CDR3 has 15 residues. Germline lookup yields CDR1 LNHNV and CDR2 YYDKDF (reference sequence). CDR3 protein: CATSRDGTPTDTQYF. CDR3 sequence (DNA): TGTGCCACCAGCAGAGACGGGACGCCCACAGATACGCAGTATTTT.